This TCR beta chain was identified during a study of cytomegalovirus exposure and HLA in healthy donors. Turning to this clone: Its target is not known.

Sequenced by immunoSEQ multiplex PCR; TCRdb stores in-frame clones only, minus some. The sample has under 400,000 clones; about nine tenths are singletons. Broader study findings: The investigators catalogued 150 or so TCR beta chains as cytomegalovirus-associated. The CMV antigen specificity of a few CMV-associated chains was confirmed through in vitro analysis.

CDR3 length: 15 amino acids. The germline CDR1 and CDR2 sequences are PRHDT and FYEKMQ (reference sequence). V dropped 3 bases and J dropped 2 bases, with 13 bases sitting between them. The chain recombines TRBV13 with TRBJ2-5, with D possibly TRBD2 on 5 matching bases. The sequenced material came from PBMCs. The TCR comes from a young woman in good health and CMV-seronegative. This CDR3 is CASSFRRVGQETQYF. The DNA for the CDR3 is TGTGCCAGCAGCTTCCGGCGGGTTGGTCAAGAGACCCAGTACTTC.